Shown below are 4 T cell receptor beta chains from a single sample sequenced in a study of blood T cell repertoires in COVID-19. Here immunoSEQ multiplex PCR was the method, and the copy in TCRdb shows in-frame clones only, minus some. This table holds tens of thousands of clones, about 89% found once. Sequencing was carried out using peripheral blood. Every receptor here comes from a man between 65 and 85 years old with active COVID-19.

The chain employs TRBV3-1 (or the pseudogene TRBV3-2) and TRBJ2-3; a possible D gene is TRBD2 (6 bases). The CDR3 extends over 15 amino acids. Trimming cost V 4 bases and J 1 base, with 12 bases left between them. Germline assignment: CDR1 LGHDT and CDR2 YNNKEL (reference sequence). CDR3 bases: TGTGCCAGCAGCCTCCAAAAGCGGGGCACAGATACGCAGTATTTT. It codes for CASSLQKRGTDTQYF.

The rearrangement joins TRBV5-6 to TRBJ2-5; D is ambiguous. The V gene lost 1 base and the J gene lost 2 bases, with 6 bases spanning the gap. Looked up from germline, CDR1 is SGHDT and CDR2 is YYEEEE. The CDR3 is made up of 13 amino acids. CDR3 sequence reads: CASSLSSQETQYF. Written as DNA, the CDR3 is TGTGCCAGCAGCTTGTCTAGTCAAGAGACCCAGTACTTC.

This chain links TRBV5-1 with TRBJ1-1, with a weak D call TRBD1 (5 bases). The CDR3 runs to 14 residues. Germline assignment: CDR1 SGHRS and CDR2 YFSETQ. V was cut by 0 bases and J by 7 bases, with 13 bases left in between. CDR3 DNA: TGCGCCAGCAGCTTGGAGGGGTTACAAATTGAAGCTTTCTTT. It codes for CASSLEGLQIEAFF.

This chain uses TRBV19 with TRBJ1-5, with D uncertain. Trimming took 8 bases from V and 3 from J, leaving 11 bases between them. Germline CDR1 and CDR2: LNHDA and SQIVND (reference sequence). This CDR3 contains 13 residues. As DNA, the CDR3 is TGTGCCAGTGGTGCCCAACTCAATCAGCCCCAGCATTTT. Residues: CASGAQLNQPQHF.